A single sample is the source of the 19 T cell receptor beta chains below, sequenced in a study of T cells in Graves' hyperthyroidism and ophthalmopathy. From RNA transcripts, TCR beta CDR3 regions were amplified. First-round RT-PCR targeting the TCR CDR3 was performed with the HTBI primer set. TCRdb fed the multiplex PCR reads into MiXCR, producing one record per CDR3 protein. The data show about 400,000 distinct CDR3 sequences, about 15% seen once. Sequenced: blood. All receptors derive from a woman between 18 and 29 years old with Graves' hyperthyroidism.

This clonotype was detected ten times or more. This sequence joins TRBV2 and TRBJ2-5; D is ambiguous. V was cut by 4 bases and J by 1 base, with 4 bases left in between. The germline gives CDR1 SNHLY, CDR2 FYNNEI. This CDR3 contains 12 residues. The CDR3 reads CASSAGQETQYF. CDR3 sequence (DNA): TGTGCCAGCAGTGCCGGCCAAGAGACCCAGTACTTC. Complete variable domain (other parts from reference TRBV2 and TRBJ2-5): EPEVTQTPSHQVTQMGQEVILRCVPISNHLYFYWYRQILGQKVEFLVSFYNNEISEKSEIFDDQFSVERPDGSNFTLKIRSTKLEDSAMYFCASSAGQETQYFGPGTRLLVL.

A note on this clonotype: The CDR3 does not close with the conserved phenylalanine or tryptophan, likely indicating a read error. The chain joins TRBV11-1 to TRBJ1-2; D might be TRBD1 (6 bases). The CDR3 spans 14 residues. The germline V and J ends were trimmed by 3 bases and 4 bases, with 12 bases remaining between them. The germline CDR1 and CDR2 sequences are SGHAT and FQDESV (reference sequence). CDR3 loop: CASSLDYRVYGYTL. DNA of the CDR3: TGTGCCAGCAGCTTGGACTACAGGGTCTATGGCTACACCCTC.

In this sample, this clonotype turned up many times. The V call is TRBV6-1, the J call TRBJ2-3, with D tentatively TRBD1 (6 bases). V was pared by 10 bases and J by 0 bases, with 35 bases between. This CDR3 has 21 amino acids. Germline V lookup: CDR1 MNHNS, CDR2 SASEGT. DNA for the CDR3: TGTGCCAATAATCCGGCCGGGACATATTATAGAGGGGAGTTTAGCACAGATACGCAGTATTTT. Translated: CANNPAGTYYRGEFSTDTQYF.

In its sample, this clonotype was seen a few times. The chain is built from TRBV24-1 and TRBJ2-3; D may be TRBD1 or TRBD2 (5 bases each). The V end was cut by 2 bases, the J end by 2 bases, with 10 bases between. This CDR3 comprises 15 residues. Germline lookup yields CDR1 KGHDR and CDR2 SFDVKD. In nucleotides, the CDR3 is TGTGCCACCAGTGATTCTTCAGGGACCACAGATACGCAGTATTTT. Residues: CATSDSSGTTDTQYF.

This clonotype was seen many times. The chain joins TRBV6-1 to TRBJ2-2; D may be TRBD2 (6 bases). With 5 bases removed from V and 6 bases from J, the gap between germline ends came to 10 bases. The CDR3 sequence is 13 residues long. From germline, CDR1 is MNHNS and CDR2 SASEGT. The CDR3 bases are TGTGCCAGCAGTCCCGGGAGTGCCGGGGAGCTGTTTTTT. Translating gives CASSPGSAGELFF.

Ten or more counts support this clonotype. The rearrangement links TRBV20-1 to TRBJ2-5, with 11 positions matching TRBD1. J was trimmed by 2 bases and V by 6 bases; bases with no gene match: 8. The germline V gene encodes CDR1 DFQATT and CDR2 SNEGSKA (reference sequence). CDR3 length: 15 residues. CDR3 nucleotides: TGCAGTGCCGCGGGGACAGGGGGGGGACAAGAGACCCAGTACTTC. Its translation is CSAAGTGGGQETQYF.

Comment on this clonotype: A much larger clone lies a single base off, so this may be a read error. The chain uses TRBV19 and TRBJ1-5, with a tentative D call TRBD1 (6 bases). This CDR3 spans 13 amino acids. V was cut by 5 bases and J by 6 bases, with 11 bases left in between. From germline, CDR1 is LNHDA and CDR2 SQIVND (reference sequence). The CDR3 protein is CASSAGAGQPQHF. CDR3 coding DNA: TGTGCCAGTAGTGCAGGGGCCGGTCAGCCCCAGCATTTT.

This clonotype has at least ten counts. CDR3 residues: CASSQGTGTKEQYF. In nucleotides, the CDR3 is TGTGCCAGCAGCCAGGGGACCGGGACCAAGGAGCAGTACTTC. The chain employs TRBV3-1 and TRBJ2-7; D is tentatively TRBD1 or TRBD2 (5 bases each). V dropped 3 bases and J dropped 7 bases, with 16 bases sitting between them. CDR3 size: 14 residues. CDR1 is LGHDT and CDR2 is YNNKEL in the germline V gene (reference sequence).

This clonotype was found many times. The V gene is TRBV11-2, the J gene TRBJ2-1, with 9 positions matching TRBD1. Losses at the gene ends were 5 bases for V and 7 bases for J; bases not matched to a gene: 9. The CDR3 length is 15 residues. Germline assignment: CDR1 SGHAT and CDR2 FQNNGV. The DNA for the CDR3 is TGTGCCAGCAGCCATATCTGGACAGGGGAAAATGAGCAGTTCTTC. It translates to CASSHIWTGENEQFF.

There are a few counts of this clonotype. This chain links TRBV3-1 with TRBJ2-3; 8 bases align to TRBD2. This CDR3 is 17 amino acids long. CDR1 and CDR2 from the germline V gene are LGHDT and YNNKEL (reference sequence). Losses at the gene ends were 0 bases for V and 5 bases for J; bases not matched to a gene: 10. The DNA for the CDR3 is TGTGCCAGCAGCCAAGATCGTCAGCGGGAGTTCAGAGATACGCAGTATTTT. Encoded protein: CASSQDRQREFRDTQYF.

This clonotype was seen only a few times. V usage is TRBV7-8 and J usage is TRBJ2-7; 8 bases agree with TRBD2. Germline CDR1 is SGHVS and CDR2 is FQNEAQ. Losses at the gene ends were 3 bases for V and 6 bases for J; bases not matched to a gene: 10. The CDR3 has 15 residues. DNA of the CDR3: TGTGCCAGCAGCTTGCAAGCGGGAGTTGGTGGCGAGCAGTACTTC. Translated: CASSLQAGVGGEQYF.

This clonotype showed up just once. A much larger clonotype is one base distant, so this may be a read error. The chain recombines TRBV24-1 with TRBJ1-5, with unresolved D. Germline V gene data show CDR1 as KGHDR and CDR2 as SFDVKD. This CDR3 comprises 12 residues. The ends were cut back, 0 bases at V and 9 bases at J, with 5 bases in the middle. Here the CDR3 DNA reads TGTGCCACCAGTGATTTGCCCGGGCCCCAGCATTTT. Translating gives CATSDLPGPQHF.

Note on this clonotype: This may be a read error, as it is one base from a much larger clone. The chain employs TRBV12-3 or TRBV12-4 and TRBJ1-2; D remains ambiguous. The CDR3 runs to 15 residues. Trimming took 7 bases from V and 2 from J, leaving 17 bases between them. In DNA form, the CDR3 reads TGTGCCAGCAATCCTTCCCGGACGGCCAACTATGGCTACACCTTC. Protein product: CASNPSRTANYGYTF.

A few counts support this clonotype. As DNA, the CDR3 is TGTGCCAGCAGTACCGGGCCCCCGGGACTAGCGGGAGGCTACGAGCAGTACTTC. Encoded protein: CASSTGPPGLAGGYEQYF. The chain uses TRBV6-1 and TRBJ2-7, with TRBD2 identical over 15 bases. CDR1 and CDR2 from the germline V gene are MNHNS and SASEGT. With 5 bases clipped from V and 3 bases from J, the junction kept 11 bases outside the gene matches. The CDR3 loop spans 18 amino acids.

V usage is TRBV14 and J usage is TRBJ2-1; no firm D call. Trimming stripped 0 bases from V and 6 bases from J, with 12 bases between. CDR3 length: 15 residues. Germline V gene lookup returns CDR1 SGHDN and CDR2 FVKESK. As DNA, the CDR3 is TGTGCCAGCAGCCAAGATCGTAGCAAGACCAATGAGCAGTTCTTC. Its translation: CASSQDRSKTNEQFF.

This clonotype was counted many times. This chain uses TRBV12-3 or TRBV12-4 with TRBJ2-5; possible D gene TRBD2, 6 bases. CDR3 length equals 13 residues. The V end lost 6 bases, the J end lost 5 bases, and 13 bases lay between the germline ends. The CDR3 spells CASRKTGVETQYF. CDR3 nucleotides: TGTGCCAGCAGGAAAACGGGGGTGGAGACCCAGTACTTC.

This clonotype was detected ten times or more. The V and J genes are TRBV7-9 and TRBJ2-1; 9 bases agree with TRBD2. Germline CDR1 and CDR2: SEHNR and FQNEAQ (reference sequence). V was pared by 1 base and J by 8 bases, with 6 bases of the junction left unmatched. The length of the CDR3 is 15 residues. DNA for the CDR3: TGTGCCAGCAGCTTAGTAGCTAGCGGGGAGGATGAGCAGTTCTTC. Its protein is CASSLVASGEDEQFF.

A note on this clonotype: A much larger clone differs from this one at a single base, so this may be a read error. This chain connects TRBV18 to TRBJ1-2; 7 bases match TRBD1. The V gene's germline CDR1 is KGHSH and CDR2 LQKENI. The length of the CDR3 is 16 residues. This CDR3 reads CASSPRLGQPEYDYTF. The CDR3 DNA reads as TGTGCCAGCTCACCAAGGCTGGGACAGCCCGAATATGACTACACCTTC.

The V call is TRBV20-1, the J call TRBJ2-7; 12 nucleotides agree with TRBD2. Germline values: CDR1 DFQATT, CDR2 SNEGSKA (reference sequence). The CDR3 sequence is 19 residues long. V was pared by 3 bases and J by 2 bases, with 17 bases of the junction left unmatched. The CDR3 DNA follows: TGCAGTGCTAGGGATCACCCGGCTAGCGGGAGGGAGTGGCCCTACGAGCAGTACTTC. Translating it yields CSARDHPASGREWPYEQYF.